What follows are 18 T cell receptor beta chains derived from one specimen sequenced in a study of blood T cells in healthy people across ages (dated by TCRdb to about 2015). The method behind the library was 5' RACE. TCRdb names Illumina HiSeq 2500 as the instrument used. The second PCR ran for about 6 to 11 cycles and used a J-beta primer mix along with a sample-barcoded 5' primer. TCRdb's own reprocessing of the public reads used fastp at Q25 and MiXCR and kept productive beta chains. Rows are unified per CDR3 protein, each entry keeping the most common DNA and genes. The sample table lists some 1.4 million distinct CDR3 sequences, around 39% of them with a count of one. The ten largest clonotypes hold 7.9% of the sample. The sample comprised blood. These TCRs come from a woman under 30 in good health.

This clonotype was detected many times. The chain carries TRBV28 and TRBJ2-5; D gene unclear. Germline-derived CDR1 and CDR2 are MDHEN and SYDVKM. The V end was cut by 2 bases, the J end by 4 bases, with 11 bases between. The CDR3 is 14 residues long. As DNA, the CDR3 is TGTGCCAGCAGTTTAGGACCGGGCGGAGAGACCCAGTACTTC. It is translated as CASSLGPGGETQYF.

The CDR3 DNA is TGTGCCAGCAAATTCCGAGTGGGTGGCGACTCCTACGAGCAGTACTTC. Protein: CASKFRVGGDSYEQYF. V is TRBV5-8 and J is TRBJ2-7; D is unresolved. The CDR3 is 16 residues long. V was clipped by 6 bases and J by 0 bases, with 19 bases between them. The germline V gene encodes CDR1 SGHTS and CDR2 YDEGEE.

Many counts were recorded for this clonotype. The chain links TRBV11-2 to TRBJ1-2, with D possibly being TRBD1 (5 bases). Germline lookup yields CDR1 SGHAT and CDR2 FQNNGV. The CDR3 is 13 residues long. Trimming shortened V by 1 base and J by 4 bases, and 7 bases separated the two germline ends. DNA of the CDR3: TGTGCCAGCAGCTTAGGGGGGTCCTATGGCTACACCTTC. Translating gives CASSLGGSYGYTF.

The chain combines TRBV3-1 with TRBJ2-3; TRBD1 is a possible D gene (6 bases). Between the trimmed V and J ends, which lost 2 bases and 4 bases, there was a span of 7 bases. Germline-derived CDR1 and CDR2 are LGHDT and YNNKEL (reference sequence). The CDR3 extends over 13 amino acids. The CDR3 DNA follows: TGTGCCAGCAGCCAATCAGGGGCAGATACGCAGTATTTT. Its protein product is CASSQSGADTQYF.

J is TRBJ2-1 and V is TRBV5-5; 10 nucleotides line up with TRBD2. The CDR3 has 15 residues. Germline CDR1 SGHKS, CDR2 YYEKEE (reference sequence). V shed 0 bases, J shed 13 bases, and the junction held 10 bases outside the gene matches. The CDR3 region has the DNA TGTGCCAGCAGCTTGGAGCTAGCGGGAGTAGAGACCCAGTTCTTC. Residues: CASSLELAGVETQFF. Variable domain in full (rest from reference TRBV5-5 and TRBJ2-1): DAGVTQSPTHLIKTRGQQVTLRCSPISGHKSVSWYQQVLGQGPQFIFQYYEKEERGRGNFPDRFSARQFPNYSSELNVNALLLGDSALYLCASSLELAGVETQFFGPGTRLTVL.

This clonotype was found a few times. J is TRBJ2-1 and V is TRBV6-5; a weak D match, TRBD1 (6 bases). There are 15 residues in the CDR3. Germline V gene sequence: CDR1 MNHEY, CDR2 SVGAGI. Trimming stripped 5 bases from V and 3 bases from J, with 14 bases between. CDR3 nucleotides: TGTGCCAGCAGTATATATACAGGGTTCTACAATGAGCAGTTCTTC. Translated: CASSIYTGFYNEQFF.

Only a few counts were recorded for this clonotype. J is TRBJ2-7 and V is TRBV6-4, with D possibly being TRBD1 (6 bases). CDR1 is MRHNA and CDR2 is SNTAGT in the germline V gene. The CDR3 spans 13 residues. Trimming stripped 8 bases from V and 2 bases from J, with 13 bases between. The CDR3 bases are TGTGCCAGCCCCCTGAGGACAGCCTACGAGCAGTACTTC. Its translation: CASPLRTAYEQYF.

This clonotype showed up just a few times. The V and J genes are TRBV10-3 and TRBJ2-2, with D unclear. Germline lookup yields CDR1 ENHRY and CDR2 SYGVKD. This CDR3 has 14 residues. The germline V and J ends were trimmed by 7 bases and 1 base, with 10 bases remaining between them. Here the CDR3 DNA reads TGTGCCATCAACCCCGACCAGAACACCGGGGAGCTGTTTTTT. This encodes CAINPDQNTGELFF.

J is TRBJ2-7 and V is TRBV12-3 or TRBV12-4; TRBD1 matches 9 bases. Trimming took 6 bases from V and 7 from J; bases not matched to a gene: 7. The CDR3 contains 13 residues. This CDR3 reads CASRPTGGWEQYF. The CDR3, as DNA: TGTGCCAGCAGGCCAACAGGGGGCTGGGAGCAGTACTTC.

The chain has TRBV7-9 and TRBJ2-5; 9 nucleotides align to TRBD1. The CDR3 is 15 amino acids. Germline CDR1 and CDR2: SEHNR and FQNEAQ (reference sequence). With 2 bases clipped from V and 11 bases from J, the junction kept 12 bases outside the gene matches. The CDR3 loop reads CASSLRDREYNEQYF. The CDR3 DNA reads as TGTGCCAGCAGCTTACGGGACAGGGAGTATAATGAGCAGTACTTC.

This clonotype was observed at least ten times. The CDR3 DNA sequence: TGCAGCGTTGGCGATACGCAGTATTTT. Translation: CSVGDTQYF. The chain carries TRBV29-1 and TRBJ2-3; D remains ambiguous. Trimming stripped 4 bases from V and 6 bases from J, with 2 bases between. CDR3 size: 9 residues. Germline values: CDR1 SQVTM, CDR2 ANQGSEA.

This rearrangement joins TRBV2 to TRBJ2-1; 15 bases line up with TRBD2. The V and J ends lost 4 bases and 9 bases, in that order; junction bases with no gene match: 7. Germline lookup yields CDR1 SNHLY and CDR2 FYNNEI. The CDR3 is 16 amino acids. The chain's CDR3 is CASSVRTSGGVSEQFF. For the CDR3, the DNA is TGTGCCAGCAGTGTCCGGACTAGCGGGGGGGTGAGTGAGCAGTTCTTC.

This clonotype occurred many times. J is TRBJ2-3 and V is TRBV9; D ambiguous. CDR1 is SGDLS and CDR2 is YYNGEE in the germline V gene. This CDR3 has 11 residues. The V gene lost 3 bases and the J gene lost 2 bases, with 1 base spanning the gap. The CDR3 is CASSATDTQYF. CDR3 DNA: TGTGCCAGCAGCGCCACAGATACGCAGTATTTT.

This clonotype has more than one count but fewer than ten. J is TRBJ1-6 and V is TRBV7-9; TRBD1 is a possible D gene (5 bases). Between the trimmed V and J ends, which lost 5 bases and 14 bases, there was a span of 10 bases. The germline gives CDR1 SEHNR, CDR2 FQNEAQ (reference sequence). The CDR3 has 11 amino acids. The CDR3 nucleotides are TGTGCCAGCAGCCCGGAAGGGGCCCTCCACTTT. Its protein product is CASSPEGALHF.

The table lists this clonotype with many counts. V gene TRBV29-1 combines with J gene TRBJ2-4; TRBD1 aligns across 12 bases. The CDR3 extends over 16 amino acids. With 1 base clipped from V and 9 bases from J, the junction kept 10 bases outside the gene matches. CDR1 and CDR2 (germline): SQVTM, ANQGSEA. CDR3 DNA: TGCAGCGTTGAAGGAACCGGGACAGGGGGCCGTAGCATTCAGTACTTC. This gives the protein CSVEGTGTGGRSIQYF.

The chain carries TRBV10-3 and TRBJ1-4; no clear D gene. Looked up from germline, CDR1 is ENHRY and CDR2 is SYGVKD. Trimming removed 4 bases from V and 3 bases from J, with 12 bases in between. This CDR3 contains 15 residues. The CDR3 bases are TGTGCCATCAGTGGAGAAGGAGGACCTAATGAAAAACTGTTTTTT. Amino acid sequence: CAISGEGGPNEKLFF.

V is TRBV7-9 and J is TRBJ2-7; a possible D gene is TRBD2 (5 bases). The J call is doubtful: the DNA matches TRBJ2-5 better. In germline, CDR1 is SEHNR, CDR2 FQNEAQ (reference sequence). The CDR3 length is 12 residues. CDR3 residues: CATAGRRETQYF. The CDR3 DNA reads TGTGCCACCGCTGGTAGGAGGGAGACCCAGTACTTC.

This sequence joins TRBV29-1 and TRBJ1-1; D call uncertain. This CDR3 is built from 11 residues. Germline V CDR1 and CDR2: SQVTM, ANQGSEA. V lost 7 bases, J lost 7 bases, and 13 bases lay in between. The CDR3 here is CSARLGDEAFF. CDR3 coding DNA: TGCAGCGCAAGACTGGGTGATGAAGCTTTCTTT.